This T cell receptor beta chain was documented in a study of T cell changes during pregnancy in multiple sclerosis. Measured with immunoSEQ multiplex PCR; TCRdb has only the in-frame clones, and not every one. The table lists 100,000 or so clones, about 94% of them singletons. V trimming: 3 bases; J trimming: 5 bases; junction bases outside the gene matches: 10. The germline V gene has CDR1 SGHRS and CDR2 YFSETQ. This CDR3 is 16 amino acids long. Sequenced material: peripheral blood, taken before pregnancy. This TCR was sampled from a female donor with multiple sclerosis, enrolled in a pregnancy study. This chain joins TRBV5-1 and TRBJ2-1, with TRBD2 matching over 8 bases. CDR3 in DNA: TGCGCCAGCAGCTCCACTAGCGGCCGAGCCCACAATGAGCAGTTCTTC. It is translated as CASSSTSGRAHNEQFF.